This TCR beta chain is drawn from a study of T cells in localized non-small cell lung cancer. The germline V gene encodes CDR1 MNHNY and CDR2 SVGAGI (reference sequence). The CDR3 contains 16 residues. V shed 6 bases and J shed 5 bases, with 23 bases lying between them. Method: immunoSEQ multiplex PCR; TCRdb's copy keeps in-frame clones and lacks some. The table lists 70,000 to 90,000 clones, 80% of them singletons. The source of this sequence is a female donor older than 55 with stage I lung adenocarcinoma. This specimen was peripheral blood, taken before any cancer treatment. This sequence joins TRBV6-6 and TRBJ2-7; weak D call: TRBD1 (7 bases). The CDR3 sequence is CASSRRVGQPGNEQYF. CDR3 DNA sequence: TGTGCCAGCAGCCGGAGGGTGGGACAGCCTGGCAACGAGCAGTACTTC.